This T cell receptor (beta chain) was obtained from a study of blood T cell repertoires in COVID-19. From germline, CDR1 is SNHLY and CDR2 FYNNEI. The V gene lost 2 bases and the J gene lost 5 bases, with 10 bases spanning the gap. The CDR3 spans 14 residues. TCRdb keeps only in-frame clones here, not all; method: immunoSEQ multiplex PCR. The table has 85,000 to 95,000 clones, around 87% seen once. V and J are TRBV2 and TRBJ1-5; a possible D gene is TRBD1 (6 bases). The sequence was obtained from an elderly woman with acute or convalescent COVID-19. Sequenced: peripheral blood. CDR3 sequence: CASSENRVDQPQHF. CDR3 DNA: TGTGCCAGCAGTGAAAACAGGGTAGATCAGCCCCAGCATTTT.